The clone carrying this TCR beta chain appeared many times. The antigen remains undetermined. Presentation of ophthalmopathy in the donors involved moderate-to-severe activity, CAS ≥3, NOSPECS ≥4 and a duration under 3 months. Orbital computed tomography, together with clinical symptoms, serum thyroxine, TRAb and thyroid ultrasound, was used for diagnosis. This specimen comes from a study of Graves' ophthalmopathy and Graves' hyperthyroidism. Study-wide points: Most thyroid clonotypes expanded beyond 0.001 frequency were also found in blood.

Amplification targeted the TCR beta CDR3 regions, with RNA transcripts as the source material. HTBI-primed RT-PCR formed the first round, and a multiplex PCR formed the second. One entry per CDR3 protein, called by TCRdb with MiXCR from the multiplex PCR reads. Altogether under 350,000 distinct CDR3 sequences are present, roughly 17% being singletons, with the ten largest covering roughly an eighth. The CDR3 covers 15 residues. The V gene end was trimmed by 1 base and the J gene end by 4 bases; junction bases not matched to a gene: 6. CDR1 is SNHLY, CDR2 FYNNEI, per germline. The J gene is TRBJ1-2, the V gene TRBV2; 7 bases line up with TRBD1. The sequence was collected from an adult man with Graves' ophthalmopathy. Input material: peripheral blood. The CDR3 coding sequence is TGTGCCAGCAGTGAAGACAGGGGCGCGACCTATGGCTACACCTTC. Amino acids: CASSEDRGATYGYTF.